Listed below are T cell receptor beta chains from one sample, sequenced in a study of T cell changes during pregnancy in multiple sclerosis. Repertoires were generated with immunoSEQ multiplex PCR, while TCRdb's copy carries only in-frame clones and drops some. This table has roughly 110,000 clones, about 90% appearing once. This specimen was peripheral blood, taken before pregnancy. The receptors shown here come from a female donor with multiple sclerosis, enrolled in a pregnancy study. Both conserved end residues are part of each CDR3. The D gene is left open where the match is weak. The size entry is marked missing in some rows and otherwise reads once, few, many or a size class.

>12|TRBV30|TRBD1|-|TRBJ1-4
CAWLTGGEKLFF
TGTGCCTGGCTGACAGGGGGGGAAAAACTGTTTTTT
>15|TRBV5-4|-|-|TRBJ2-3
CASSLSPRVEDTQYF
TGTGCCAGCAGCTTGAGTCCCAGGGTGGAAGATACGCAGTATTTT
>16|TRBV7-2|TRBD2|-|TRBJ2-3
CASSLGSGGGTDTQYF
TGTGCCAGCAGCTTAGGTAGCGGCGGGGGTACAGATACGCAGTATTTT
>13|TRBV28|TRBD2|-|TRBJ2-1
CASSRTSGYEQFF
TGTGCCAGCAGTAGGACTAGCGGGTATGAGCAGTTCTTC
>14|TRBV28|TRBD1|-|TRBJ1-2
CASTMRGRGLGYTF
TGTGCCAGCACCATGAGGGGCAGGGGGCTTGGCTACACCTTC
>13|TRBV30|-|few|TRBJ2-2
CAWGRQGGGELFF
TGTGCCTGGGGGAGACAAGGGGGCGGGGAGCTGTTTTTT
>12|TRBV25-1|-|-|TRBJ1-1
CASRSGNTEAFF
TGTGCCAGCAGGTCCGGGAACACTGAAGCTTTCTTT
>15|TRBV9|TRBD2|-|TRBJ2-7
CASSVELAGIREQYF
TGTGCCAGCAGCGTAGAACTAGCGGGAATCCGCGAGCAGTACTTC
>16|TRBV4-3|TRBD1|many|TRBJ1-6
CASSQDPGGESSPLHF
TGCGCCAGCAGCCAAGACCCAGGGGGCGAGAGTTCACCCCTCCACTTT
>17|TRBV4-1|TRBD1|-|TRBJ1-4
CASSQVLLARGIEKLFF
TGCGCCAGCAGCCAAGTTCTGTTGGCCAGGGGGATTGAAAAACTGTTTTTT
>14|TRBV7-2|TRBD1|-|TRBJ1-1
CASSSDRGGTEAFF
TGTGCCAGCAGCTCCGACAGGGGAGGCACTGAAGCTTTCTTT
>13|TRBV30|-|-|TRBJ1-1
CAWSAHRVSEAFF
TGTGCCTGGAGTGCCCACAGGGTTTCTGAAGCTTTCTTT
>14|TRBV28|-|-|TRBJ2-5
CASTLRGVVETQYF
TGTGCCAGCACCCTCAGGGGAGTTGTTGAGACCCAGTACTTC
>17|TRBV5-6|TRBD1|-|TRBJ1-1
CASSPRRTGGFTTEAFF
TGTGCCAGCAGCCCCCGCCGGACAGGTGGTTTTACGACTGAAGCTTTCTTT
>15|TRBV7-2|TRBD2|once|TRBJ2-5
CASSSTLAVRETQYF
TGTGCCAGCAGCTCCACCCTAGCGGTCCGGGAGACCCAGTACTTC
>14|TRBV7-3|-|-|TRBJ2-1
CASSSAGGQNEQFF
TGTGCCAGCAGCTCCGCCGGGGGGCAAAATGAGCAGTTCTTC
>15|TRBV5-6|-|once|TRBJ1-5
CASSLHRNSNQPQHF
TGTGCCAGCAGTTTGCACAGGAATAGCAATCAGCCCCAGCATTTT
>14|TRBV29-1|TRBD2|-|TRBJ2-1
CSSLGGEGLSEQFF
TGCAGCTCATTGGGGGGGGAGGGCCTTTCCGAGCAGTTCTTC
>14|TRBV7-3|-|-|TRBJ2-5
CASSLMAESETQYF
TGTGCCAGCAGCTTAATGGCCGAATCGGAGACCCAGTACTTC